These T cell receptor beta chains were read from a single sample in a study of patients and donors after allogeneic stem cell transplantation. One entry per CDR3 protein, called by TCRdb with MiXCR from the RT-PCR reads. The sample shows 90,000 to 120,000 distinct CDR3 sequences, around 35% of them seen only once. Sequenced sample: blood, either unsorted or a sorted T cell fraction (not recorded which). The receptors stem from a human donor who was either an allogeneic HSCT recipient or a stem cell or donor lymphocyte infusion donor (not recorded which). It is not recorded whose cells these are; they may come from a transplant donor. The CDR3 runs from the conserved cysteine through the conserved F or W. The D gene is left open where the match is weak. Clone size is shown for a subset of rows, as once, few, many or a class of expanded clone.

d_gene,j_gene,abundance,v_gene,CDR3nt,CDR3aa
-,TRBJ2-1,few,TRBV12-3/TRBV12-4,TGTGCCAGCAGTTTACTGAGCGTGTACAATGAGCAGTTCTTC,CASSLLSVYNEQFF
-,TRBJ1-1,-,TRBV24-1,TGTGCCACCAGCCAGGGCAGGAACACTGAAGCTTTCTTT,CATSQGRNTEAFF
-,TRBJ1-1,-,TRBV5-1,TGCGCCAGCAGCTTTGCCAGCCCCACTGAAGCTTTCTTT,CASSFASPTEAFF
-,TRBJ2-1,-,TRBV12-3/TRBV12-4,TGTGCCAGCAGCAACGATTGGAGGCCCCTACAGCAGTTCTTC,CASSNDWRPLQQFF
-,TRBJ1-6,few,TRBV7-2,TGTGCCAGCAGCTTACTATCCACCGGATCCCTCCACTTT,CASSLLSTGSLHF
TRBD1,TRBJ2-1,-,TRBV4-2,TGTGCCAGCAGTCACCTCATGACAGGGGGTTTCTACAATGAGCAGTTCTTC,CASSHLMTGGFYNEQFF
-,TRBJ2-3,few,TRBV29-1,TGCAGCGTTGAACGACAGGGCACAGATACGCAGTATTTT,CSVERQGTDTQYF
-,TRBJ1-3,few,TRBV3-1,TGTGCCAGCAGCCAAGCTCCTGGAAACACCATATATTTT,CASSQAPGNTIYF
-,TRBJ1-4,few,TRBV5-4,TGTGCCAGCAGCTTGGAAGGGGGGAGTGAAAAACTGTTTTTT,CASSLEGGSEKLFF
-,TRBJ2-1,-,TRBV7-7,TGTGCTAGCACTCCTAGCGTGGGGGCAAGTGAGCAGTTCTTC,CASTPSVGASEQFF
-,TRBJ1-6,-,TRBV6-1,TGTGCCAGCAGTGAATCGAAAGTAGTCGGGGACAATTCACCCCTCCACTTT,CASSESKVVGDNSPLHF
TRBD2,TRBJ2-3,-,TRBV12-3/TRBV12-4,TGTGCCAGCAGTAGACTAGCGGGAGCAGTAGATACGCAGTATTTT,CASSRLAGAVDTQYF
TRBD1,TRBJ1-2,few,TRBV5-1,TGCGCCAGCAGCTTGTGGGGACAGGGGTATGGCTACACCTTC,CASSLWGQGYGYTF
-,TRBJ1-5,-,TRBV6-2/TRBV6-3,TGTGCCAGCAGCATTCAATATAGCAATCAGCCCCAGCATTTT,CASSIQYSNQPQHF
TRBD1,TRBJ1-2,few,TRBV7-8,TGTGCCAGCAGCCCTTATGGACAGGAATATGGCTACACCTTC,CASSPYGQEYGYTF
TRBD1,TRBJ1-6,-,TRBV6-5,TGTGCCAGCAGCCGAACAGGGGTGGCTTCACCCCTCCACTTT,CASSRTGVASPLHF
TRBD2,TRBJ2-1,few,TRBV27,TGTGCCAGTTCAGTAGCGGGAGGGCCCAGCAATGAGCAGTTCTTC,CASSVAGGPSNEQFF
-,TRBJ1-1,few,TRBV5-1,TGCGCCAGCAGCTCGCACACTGAAGCTTTCTTT,CASSSHTEAFF
TRBD1,TRBJ2-5,few,TRBV6-6,TGTGCCAGCAGTTTGACAGGGAAAGAGACCCAGTACTTC,CASSLTGKETQYF
-,TRBJ2-2,-,TRBV5-6,TGTGCCAGCAGCTTAGAGGACGGGGAGCTGTTTTTT,CASSLEDGELFF
-,TRBJ2-2,-,TRBV18,TGTGCCAGCTCACGACGTCTGGAGGCGGGCACCGGGGAGCTGTTTTTT,CASSRRLEAGTGELFF
-,TRBJ2-3,-,TRBV7-2,TGTGCCAGCAGCTTAGGTGGGCCAACTAGCACAGATACGCAGTATTTT,CASSLGGPTSTDTQYF
-,TRBJ2-1,-,TRBV19,TGTGCCAGTAGCCGTCTGGGGTCTCAATATAATGAGCAGTTCTTC,CASSRLGSQYNEQFF
-,TRBJ2-7,-,TRBV3-1,TGTGCCAGCGAAGGGGTGGGCGAGCAGTACTTC,CASEGVGEQYF
TRBD2,TRBJ2-7,-,TRBV5-6,TGTGCCAGCAGCTCCCGGTTTGTAGCGGGAGGCCCCTACGAGCAGTACTTC,CASSSRFVAGGPYEQYF
-,TRBJ1-5,few,TRBV12-3/TRBV12-4,TGTGCCAGCAGTTACGGGTGGCAGCCCCAGCATTTT,CASSYGWQPQHF
-,TRBJ2-7,-,TRBV24-1,TGTGCCACCAGTGAGGAGGGTTACGAGCAGTACTTC,CATSEEGYEQYF
TRBD1,TRBJ1-6,few,TRBV14,TGTGCCAGCAGCCCTAACAGGGGTTCACCCCTCCACTTT,CASSPNRGSPLHF
TRBD1,TRBJ1-2,few,TRBV10-2,TGCGCCAGCAGTCGGACAGGGGACGGCTACACCTTC,CASSRTGDGYTF
-,TRBJ1-2,-,TRBV29-1,TGCAGCGTTTCGCGCGCGAGGGGGAGTAGCTATGGCTACACCTTC,CSVSRARGSSYGYTF
-,TRBJ1-1,-,TRBV29-1,TGCAGCGTTGGGGCACCTGTACGGTTCAACACTGAAGCTTTCTTT,CSVGAPVRFNTEAFF
-,TRBJ2-7,-,TRBV7-9,TGTGCCAGCAGCTTAGTGACGGGGGAGCAGTACTTC,CASSLVTGEQYF
TRBD2,TRBJ2-1,-,TRBV12-3/TRBV12-4,TGTGCCAGCAGCCGGACTAGCGGGAGCTTTCACTACAATGAGCAGTTCTTC,CASSRTSGSFHYNEQFF
-,TRBJ2-1,many,TRBV4-1,TGCGCCAGCAGCCAAGGAAACAACGGAAAGTTCTTC,CASSQGNNGKFF
-,TRBJ1-4,-,TRBV28,TGTGCCAGCAGTGCAGCAGACAGACACTCATTCGAAAAACTGTTTTTT,CASSAADRHSFEKLFF
-,TRBJ2-3,-,TRBV7-9,TGTGCCAGCAGCTCCTTAGCACGGGGCGGGACAGATACGCAGTATTTT,CASSSLARGGTDTQYF
-,TRBJ2-7,-,TRBV7-2,TGTGCCAGCAGCTTAAACCGGGGCCCTAGGGAGCAGTACTTC,CASSLNRGPREQYF
TRBD1,TRBJ1-2,-,TRBV28,TGTGCCAGCAGTACCCGGGACAGGGCGTTCTATGGCTACACCTTC,CASSTRDRAFYGYTF
TRBD2,TRBJ2-1,-,TRBV12-3/TRBV12-4,TGTGCCAGCAGACTAGCGGGAGTTTATGAGCAGTTCTTC,CASRLAGVYEQFF
-,TRBJ2-2,many,TRBV6-5,TGTGCCAGCAGTTACCCCCGGACAGGGAGGGACACCGGGGAGCTGTTTTTT,CASSYPRTGRDTGELFF
-,TRBJ2-7,-,TRBV6-6,TGTGCCAGCAGGAAAGAGGGGGCCTACGAGCAGTACTTC,CASRKEGAYEQYF
TRBD1,TRBJ1-2,-,TRBV7-2,TGTGCCAGCAGCCTAAGGACAGGGGGCGCGAAGAACTATGGCTACACCTTC,CASSLRTGGAKNYGYTF
-,TRBJ2-5,-,TRBV10-3,TGTGCCATCAGTGAGCAAGAGACCCAGTACTTC,CAISEQETQYF
-,TRBJ1-1,-,TRBV4-3,TGCGCCAGCAGCCAAGGGCACAGCTCTATCCTTCCTTTCTTT,CASSQGHSSILPFF
-,TRBJ1-1,few,TRBV4-2,TGTGCCAGCAGCCACATACCCCAGGACAGAACGAACACTGAAGCTTTCTTT,CASSHIPQDRTNTEAFF
-,TRBJ2-3,many,TRBV13,TGTGCCAGCAGCTTAAGGGGTACAGATACGCAGTATTTT,CASSLRGTDTQYF
-,TRBJ1-1,many,TRBV5-1,TGCGCCAGCAGCTCTTTGGGCCTTTCCGGGAACACTGAAGCTTTCTTT,CASSSLGLSGNTEAFF
TRBD2,TRBJ2-1,-,TRBV5-1,TGCGCCAGCAGCTTGGCGGTAGCGGGACCCTACAATGAGCAGTTCTTC,CASSLAVAGPYNEQFF
-,TRBJ2-3,-,TRBV6-5,TGTGCCAGCAGTTACGGGACCACTAGCACAGATACGCAGTATTTT,CASSYGTTSTDTQYF
TRBD2,TRBJ2-3,-,TRBV12-3/TRBV12-4,TGTGCCAGCAGTATTCTAGCGGGAGCCGCAGATACGCAGTATTTT,CASSILAGAADTQYF
-,TRBJ1-6,-,TRBV21-1,TGTGCCAGCAGCCCAGTGGGTGCCCTCGAGGTATATTCACCCCTCCACTTT,CASSPVGALEVYSPLHF